The present T cell receptor (beta chain) was sequenced within a study of shared clonotypes between healthy human individuals (dated by TCRdb to 2020 to 2021). Some background on the complete study: A few men and two women, aged 18 to 49 years, made up the cohort. For each donor, CD4 naive and CD4 memory were each run on three plates, CD8 naive on two plates, and CD8 memory on one plate. To estimate repertoire size and how much clonotype sharing occurs between individuals, the study deeply sequenced the blood TCR repertoires of five healthy adults. To increase sequencing depth and limit assay-specific biases, different laboratories used diverse techniques to prepare libraries and sequence TCR repertoires. Between about 0.85 and 8.9 billion PBMCs per donor were obtained by leukapheresis. Study-wide conclusions, independent of this receptor: Even with the large sequencing depth, rarefaction of the sorted-subset datasets indicated that sequencing was incomplete. The genetic and exposure-history diversity represented was limited by the small number of donors. Larger estimated clonotype richness was generally found for naive subsets than for memory subsets. Clonotypes shared by all four sorted-subset donors showed higher generation probabilities than non-shared clonotypes. Sampling was restricted to blood, and TCR repertoires in tissues likely differ from the TCR repertoires found in blood. Roughly 5% of naive CD4, 3.5% of naive CD8, approximately 2.2% of memory CD4, and 0.4% of memory CD8 clonotypes were shared across a few donors. Pairwise subsampling led to the expectation that sequencing depth would affect the degree of clonotype sharing among donors.

Based on the germline V gene, the CDR1 and CDR2 sequences are MNHEY and SVGAGI. V has 2 bases trimmed and J has 5 bases trimmed; junction bases matching no gene number 4. Its CDR3 holds 16 amino acids, cysteine through phenylalanine. Only the CDR3 region is kept as DNA, spanning 48 bases read in frame from base 1. Remarks on this clone: Its cognate antigen has yet to be identified. The sample holds no much larger clone one base away, and base qualities are not on file.

Donors were healthy HIV-negative adults with no recently reported acute infections or vaccinations. Only Caucasian adults living in Nashville, Tennessee, USA were represented among the donors. CD4+ T cells were enriched by magnetic negative selection, after which naive cells were positively selected on CD45RA and the negative fraction was taken as the memory subset. After blood collection by leukapheresis, PBMCs were isolated using Ficoll-Histopaque density gradient centrifugation and then cryopreserved in the vapor phase of liquid nitrogen. Purity and quantity of every magnetically sorted T cell population were checked by analytical flow cytometry. Genomic DNA was isolated from every sorted fraction and measured by UV absorbance on a Nanodrop 2000c. TCR CDR3 regions were amplified from genomic DNA by multiplex PCR using the deep immunoSEQ assay. For each cell subset, the extracted genomic DNA was distributed evenly across all wells of several immunoSEQ 96-well plates, and each plate served as one replicate. Each replicate PCR for sorted subsets received about 180 ng genomic DNA, equal to some 32,000 T cell genomes. Purified libraries were measured with a Qubit 3.0 fluorometer, size-checked on a Bioanalyzer 2100, and measured again with the KAPA Library Quantification kit. Every immunoSEQ 96-well plate was sequenced on a dedicated single-read 150-cycle Illumina NextSeq 550 flow cell. In the paper's pipeline: Because the immunoSEQ output included only junctional sequences and no quality scores, the filtering could not be the same as the filtering used for full-length reads. Sequences were annotated with PyIR, a Python wrapper for IgBLAST v1.9, using IMGT germline references to assign V/J genes and CDR3. Any read was removed if the V/J assignment was weak (E-value above 1e-6), the CDR3 was missing, or the read contained stop codons, out-of-frame junctions, or ambiguous translated residues. V3J clonotypes were defined as sequences sharing the same inferred V gene, J gene, and CDR3 amino acid sequence. Percentage overlap between repertoires was computed as shared unique clonotypes divided by the size of the smaller repertoire. RTK rarefaction, the Chao1 estimator, and Recon v2.1 estimates of unobserved clonotypes were used to assess repertoire richness. OLGA was used to compute generation probabilities for all TCRbeta clonotypes that the gDNA method yielded from a handful of donors. TCRdb provides this immuneACCESS table in a form limited to in-frame rearrangements. Some clones are lacking; in checked studies, under half of them reflect an unresolved V gene, and why the rest are absent is not known. D and trimming were read from the DNA, whereas the V and J calls and clone size are those reported in that table. For this sample the table gives 1.6 million or so clones, of which roughly 98.5% were detected only once. Roughly 0.36% of the sample is in the top ten clones.

Sequenced input: naive CD4+ T cells sorted from blood. The label giving this sample's cell subset or site can be read as: CD45RA+ positively selected. The sequence joins TRBV6-5 to TRBJ2-3, and 13 junctional nucleotides match TRBD2. The sequence was collected from a man younger than 40 in good health. The CDR3 region: CASSYARTSGRDTQYF. The DNA is as follows: TGTGCCAGCAGTTACGCCCGGACTAGCGGGAGAGATACGCAGTATTTT.